This paragraph reports one TCR beta chain. Its antigen target is currently unknown. No clone much larger than this one lies a single base away; base qualities are absent. Trimming removed 2 bases from V and 4 bases from J; the gene matches leave 6 bases unexplained. Its CDR3 holds 16 amino acids, cysteine through phenylalanine. The entry retains the CDR3 DNA only, 48 bases that are in frame from base 1. Based on the germline V gene, the CDR1 and CDR2 sequences are KGHDR and SFDVKD. The immunoSEQ Assay, a bias-controlled multiplex PCR, was used to amplify TCRbeta CDR3 regions from genomic DNA. The study's own analysis went as follows. Within the assay, amplification of reference gene primers was used to estimate how many nucleated cells each sample contained. To quantify the absolute abundance of each unique TCRbeta CDR3 rearrangement, sequence reads were collapsed and filtered. For each sample, productive Simpson clonality was calculated as the square root of Simpson's diversity index across productive rearrangements. TCRdb stores this immuneACCESS table with in-frame sequences only. Part of the clones is absent; in the studies checked, under half of the shortfall reflects unresolved V genes, and no reason is known for the rest. The D gene and trimming were derived from the DNA, and the V and J assignments and clone size from that table. The sample profile shows about 270,000 clones; 88% of them were found once. The ten largest clones add up to approximately 3.8% of the sample.

This entry is derived from a study of blood T cell repertoires in COVID-19 (dated by TCRdb to the early 2020s). Looking at the study overall: Collaborator samples came from the United States, Italy and Spain and covered acute and convalescent phases of COVID-19. The repertoires were released in a freely available public database meant as a resource for research on the immune response to SARS-CoV-2. The material from the prospective study consisted of cDNA or gDNA derived from T cells, B-cell-depleted T cells, or PBMCs. Where available, HLA class I and class II types were taken from metadata supplied by the sample provider and were not determined by assay-based typing. The samples were drawn from two sources: the first 160 participants of the ongoing ImmuneRACE study, and 950 to 1,500 subjects contributed by 6 global collaborators. Deeply sampled blood TCRbeta repertoires from subjects exposed to, actively infected with, or recovered from COVID-19 were included in the dataset. Nearly every sample came with metadata listing a de-identified subject ID, COVID-19 status, age in years and sex. Overall study outcomes, separate from this receptor: The amount of clinical and demographic metadata varied by source and participant and was provided uncurated.

Samples from volunteer blood donors who had recovered from COVID-19 were contributed by a second Seattle source. Collaborating institutions collected whole blood in K2EDTA tubes following their own protocols. For TCRbeta analysis, collaborator samples were shipped as frozen whole blood, as isolated PBMCs, or as DNA extracted from either sample type. Source material: peripheral blood. This sequence uses TRBV24-1 and TRBJ2-3, with 9 junctional bases fitting TRBD1. This clonotype originated in a man aged 60-69 years who had recovered from COVID-19. Here the CDR3 is given as CATSDWGDRAADTQYF. The nucleotide sequence is given as TGTGCCACCAGTGATTGGGGGGACAGGGCGGCAGATACGCAGTATTTT.